The T cell receptor (beta chain) under discussion was sequenced for a study of blood T cell repertoires in COVID-19. Here immunoSEQ multiplex PCR was the method, and the copy in TCRdb shows in-frame clones only, minus some. The table has a few hundred thousand clones, less than 90% seen once; the top ten hold 1%. The sample taken for sequencing was PBMCs or T cells enriched from blood (not recorded which). The origin of this receptor is a woman in her twenties or thirties who had recovered from COVID-19.

The CDR3 protein is CASRQGWSYEQYF. CDR3 DNA: TGTGCCAGCAGACAGGGATGGTCCTACGAGCAGTACTTC. V and J are TRBV25-1 and TRBJ2-7; D is perhaps TRBD1 (6 bases). CDR3 length equals 13 residues. Germline-derived CDR1 and CDR2 are MGHDK and SYGVNS. Trimming removed 6 bases at V and 1 base at J, with 10 bases between.